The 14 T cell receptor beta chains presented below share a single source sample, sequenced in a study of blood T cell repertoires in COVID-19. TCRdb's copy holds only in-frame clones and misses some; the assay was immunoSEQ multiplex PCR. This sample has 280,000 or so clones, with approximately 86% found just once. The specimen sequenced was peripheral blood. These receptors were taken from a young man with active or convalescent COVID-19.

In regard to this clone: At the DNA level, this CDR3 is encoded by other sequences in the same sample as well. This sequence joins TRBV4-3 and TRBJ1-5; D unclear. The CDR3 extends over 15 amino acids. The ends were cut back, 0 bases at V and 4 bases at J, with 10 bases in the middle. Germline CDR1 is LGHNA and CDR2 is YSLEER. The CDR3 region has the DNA TGCGCCAGCAGCCAAGATAGGGCGGGTAATCAGCCCCAGCATTTT. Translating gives CASSQDRAGNQPQHF.

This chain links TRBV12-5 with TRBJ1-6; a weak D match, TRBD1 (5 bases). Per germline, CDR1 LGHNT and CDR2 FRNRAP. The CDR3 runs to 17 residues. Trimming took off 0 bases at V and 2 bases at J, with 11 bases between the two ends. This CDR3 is CASGLVQGFTYNSPLHF. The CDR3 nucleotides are TGTGCTAGTGGTTTGGTCCAGGGATTCACCTATAATTCACCCCTCCACTTT.

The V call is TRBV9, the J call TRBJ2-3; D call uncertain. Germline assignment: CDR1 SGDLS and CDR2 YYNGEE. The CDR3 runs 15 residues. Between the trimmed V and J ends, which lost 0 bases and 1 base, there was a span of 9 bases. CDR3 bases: TGTGCCAGCAGCGTAGAAAGCGCCCGCACAGATACGCAGTATTTT. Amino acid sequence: CASSVESARTDTQYF.

DNA of the CDR3: TGTGCCAGCAGTGTGGGGAGGATAGAGAACACCATATATTTT. Residues: CASSVGRIENTIYF. This chain joins TRBV2 and TRBJ1-3; D is uncertain. V dropped 4 bases and J dropped 7 bases, with 14 bases sitting between them. Germline lookup yields CDR1 SNHLY and CDR2 FYNNEI. This CDR3 has 14 residues. Full variable domain (missing parts from reference TRBV2 and TRBJ1-3): EPEVTQTPSHQVTQMGQEVILRCVPISNHLYFYWYRQILGQKVEFLVSFYNNEISEKSEIFDDQFSVERPDGSNFTLKIRSTKLEDSAMYFCASSVGRIENTIYFGEGSWLTVV.

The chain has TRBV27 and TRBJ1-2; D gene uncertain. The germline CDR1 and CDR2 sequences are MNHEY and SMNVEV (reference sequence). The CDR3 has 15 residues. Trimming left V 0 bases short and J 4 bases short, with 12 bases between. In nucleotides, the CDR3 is TGTGCCAGCAGTTTATCGTTCCGGGATACCTATGGCTACACCTTC. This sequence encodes CASSLSFRDTYGYTF.

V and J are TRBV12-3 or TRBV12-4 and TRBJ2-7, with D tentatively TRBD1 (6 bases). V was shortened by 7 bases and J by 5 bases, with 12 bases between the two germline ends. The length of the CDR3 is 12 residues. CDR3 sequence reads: CASTKNRDEQYF. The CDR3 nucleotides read TGTGCCAGCACTAAAAACAGGGACGAGCAGTACTTC.

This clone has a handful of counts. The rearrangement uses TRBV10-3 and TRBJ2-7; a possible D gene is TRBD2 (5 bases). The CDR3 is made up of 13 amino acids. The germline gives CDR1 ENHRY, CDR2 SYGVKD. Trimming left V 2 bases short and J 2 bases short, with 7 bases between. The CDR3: CAISELAAYEQYF. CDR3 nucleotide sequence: TGTGCCATCAGTGAGCTAGCAGCCTACGAGCAGTACTTC.

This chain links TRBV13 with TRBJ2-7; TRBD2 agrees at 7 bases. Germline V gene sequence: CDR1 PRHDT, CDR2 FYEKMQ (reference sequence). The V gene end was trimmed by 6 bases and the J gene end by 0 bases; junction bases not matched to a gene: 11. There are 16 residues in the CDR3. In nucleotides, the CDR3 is TGTGCCAGCAGTCCCAATCGGGGGGAGAACTCCTACGAGCAGTACTTC. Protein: CASSPNRGENSYEQYF.

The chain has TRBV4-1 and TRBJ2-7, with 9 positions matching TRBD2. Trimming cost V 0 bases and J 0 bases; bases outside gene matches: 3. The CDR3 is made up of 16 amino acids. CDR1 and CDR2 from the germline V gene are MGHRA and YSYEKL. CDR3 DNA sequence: TGCGCCAGCAGCCAAGATTTAGCGGGGGCCTCCTACGAGCAGTACTTC. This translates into CASSQDLAGASYEQYF.

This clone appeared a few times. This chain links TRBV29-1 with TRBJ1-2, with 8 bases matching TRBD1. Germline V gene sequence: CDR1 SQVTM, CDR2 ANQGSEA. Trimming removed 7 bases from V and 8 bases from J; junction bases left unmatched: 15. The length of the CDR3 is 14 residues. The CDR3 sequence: CSARTPRGHEGYTF. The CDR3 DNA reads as TGCAGCGCCCGAACCCCCAGGGGGCATGAGGGCTACACCTTC.

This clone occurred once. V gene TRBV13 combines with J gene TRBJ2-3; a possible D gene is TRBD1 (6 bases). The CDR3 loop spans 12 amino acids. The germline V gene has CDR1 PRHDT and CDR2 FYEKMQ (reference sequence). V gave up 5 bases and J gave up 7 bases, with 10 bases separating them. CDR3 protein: CASSPDRNTQYF. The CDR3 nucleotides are TGTGCCAGCAGCCCGGACAGAAATACGCAGTATTTT.

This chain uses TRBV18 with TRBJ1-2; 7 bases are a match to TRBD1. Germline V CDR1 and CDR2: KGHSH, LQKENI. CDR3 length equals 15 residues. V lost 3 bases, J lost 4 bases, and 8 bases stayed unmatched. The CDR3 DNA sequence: TGTGCCAGCTCACCCGACAGGGAATTATCCTATGGCTACACCTTC. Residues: CASSPDRELSYGYTF.

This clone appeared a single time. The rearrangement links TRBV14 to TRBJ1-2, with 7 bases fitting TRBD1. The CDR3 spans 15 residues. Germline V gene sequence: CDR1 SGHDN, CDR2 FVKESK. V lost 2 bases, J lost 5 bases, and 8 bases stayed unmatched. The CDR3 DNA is TGTGCCAGCAGCCAATATAAGGGGGCATCGTATGGCTACACCTTC. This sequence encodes CASSQYKGASYGYTF.

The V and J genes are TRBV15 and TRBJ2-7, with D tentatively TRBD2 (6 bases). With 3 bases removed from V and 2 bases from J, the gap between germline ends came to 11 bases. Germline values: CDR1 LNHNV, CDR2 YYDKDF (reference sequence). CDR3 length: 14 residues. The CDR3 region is CATSRAGRPYEQYF. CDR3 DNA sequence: TGTGCCACCAGCAGGGCGGGGAGACCCTACGAGCAGTACTTC.